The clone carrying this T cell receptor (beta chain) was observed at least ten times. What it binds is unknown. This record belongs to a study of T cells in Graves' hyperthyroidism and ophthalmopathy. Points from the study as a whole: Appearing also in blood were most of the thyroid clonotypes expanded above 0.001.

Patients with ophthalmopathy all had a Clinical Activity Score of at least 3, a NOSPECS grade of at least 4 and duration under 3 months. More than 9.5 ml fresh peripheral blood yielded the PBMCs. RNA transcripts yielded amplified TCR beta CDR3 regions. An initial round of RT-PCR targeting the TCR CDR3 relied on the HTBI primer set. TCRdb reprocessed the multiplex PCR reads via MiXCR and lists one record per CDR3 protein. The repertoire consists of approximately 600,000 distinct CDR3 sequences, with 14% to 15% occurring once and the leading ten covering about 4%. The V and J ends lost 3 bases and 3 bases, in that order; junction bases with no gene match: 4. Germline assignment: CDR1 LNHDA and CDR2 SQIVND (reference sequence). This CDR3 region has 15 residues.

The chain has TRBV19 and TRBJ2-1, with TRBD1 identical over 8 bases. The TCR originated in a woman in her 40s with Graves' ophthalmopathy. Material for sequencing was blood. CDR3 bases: TGTGCCAGTAGTATGGGGACAGGCCACTACAATGAGCAGTTCTTC. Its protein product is CASSMGTGHYNEQFF.